Included here is one T cell receptor beta chain sequence, with context. Its antigen remains unidentified. No much larger clone is present one base from it, and per-base qualities are unavailable. This entry comes from a study of T cell responses to AZD1222 COVID-19 vaccine (dated by TCRdb to about 2021). Regarding the complete study: Because spike-specific TCR depth and breadth did not differ between the two schedules, AZD1222 recipients who got a second dose at roughly 4 weeks were pooled with those who got a second dose at roughly 12 weeks. TCR sequencing was performed for about 240 trial participants, of whom approximately 200 were given two doses of AZD1222 and some 25 were given two doses of MenACWY control vaccine. Trial participants were enrolled by age into 18-55, 56-69 and 70-plus year subgroups, with roughly 150, 30 and 60 TCR-sequenced participants respectively.

This specimen's time point label, per the study, means: baseline before first vaccination. Vaccinee samples were obtained from the UK trials COV001 and COV002, which included a single-blind randomized controlled phase 2/3 trial of AZD1222 (ChAdOx1 nCoV-19) in healthy adults. Trial participant PBMC samples were collected at day 0 and day 28 after the second dose for TCRbeta chain sequencing. Ends trimmed: V by 4 bases, J by 8 bases; bases unmatched to a gene: 18. CDR1 LGHDT and CDR2 YNNKEL were looked up in the germline V gene (reference sequence). The CDR3 sequence holds 17 residues, the cysteine and phenylalanine included. Solely the CDR3 DNA is kept, with 51 bases framed from the first base. The CDR3 regions of human TCRbeta chains were subjected to immunosequencing. In the authors' own workflow: TCRs in the repertoires were compared against a reference library of SARS-CoV-2-specific TCRs that had been generated with the MIRA antigen-specificity platform. Breadth was defined as the fraction of unique TCRs that were SARS-CoV-2-associated, and depth was defined as the fraction of total T cells that were SARS-CoV-2-associated. Each spike-specific TCR was assigned to its reactive spike region and to a CD4 or CD8 class using the MIRA data. Log10-transformed breadth and depth values were compared by one-way ANOVA with Sidak's multiple comparisons tests. Entries here come from immuneACCESS through TCRdb and include only in-frame sequences with V and J called. Some clones fail to appear in such tables; in the studies checked, an unresolved V gene covers under half of the shortfall, and the cause of the remainder is unknown. V and J calls and clone size follow that table, whereas D and trimming were derived from the DNA. Present in this sample are roughly 200,000 clones, around 88% of which were seen just once. The top ten clones comprise over 6% of the sample.

Summary of the overall study and its limitations: The 56-69-year group was small, and its depth increase did not reach significance, likely because of low power. Conclusions about previously exposed vaccinees are limited, since just five or six AZD1222 recipients were seropositive for SARS-CoV-2 at baseline. After two AZD1222 doses, spike-specific TCR breadth and depth were significantly higher than at day 0 and than in MenACWY recipients. The whole spike protein was spanned by vaccine-associated CD4 TCRs, and dominant responses were seen in regions 160-218 and 743-854. Participants were mostly white British and included more females than males, and it was suggested by the authors that clonal diversity may have been underestimated. Because no day 14 peak-response samples were available, repertoires were characterized only after the peak T cell response. Epitopes outside the regions mutated in the B.1.351 and B.1.1.7 variants were reportedly recognized by nearly half of the unique spike-specific TCRs.

The sequence links TRBV3-1 (or the pseudogene TRBV3-2) to TRBJ1-2, with TRBD1 matching 8 junction bases. This material consisted of peripheral blood, taken on day 0 of AZD1222 vaccination. The receptor was derived from an adult in good health. CDR3 reads: CASSLKRSLQGARGYTF. The nucleotide sequence is given as TGTGCCAGCAGCCTGAAGAGGAGCCTCCAGGGGGCGCGGGGCTACACCTTC.